This T cell receptor (beta chain) derives from a study of a mutant IDH1 vaccine in newly diagnosed glioma. Across the study: Patients previously underwent radiotherapy, temozolomide, or both, and most underwent both. Overall study results and limits: Pseudoprogression showed no apparent link to changes in top peripheral T cell clonotypes.

Comments on this clone: The target antigen is unknown.

Sequencing used immunoSEQ multiplex PCR; TCRdb keeps in-frame clones, though not all of them. This sample yields 60,000 to 75,000 clones, of which 79% are seen a single time; roughly 8% belongs to the top ten. The time point here: baseline, week 1 (first vaccination visit). As to treatment: pre-vaccination baseline after standard-of-care therapy. Each of the donors came in with new WHO grade 3 or 4 astrocytomas that were IDH1-mutant and ATRX-lost. Germline values: CDR1 SGHTA, CDR2 FQGTGA. This CDR3 is built from 14 residues. Trimming pared 6 bases from V and 3 bases from J, leaving 11 bases between. This sequence originates from a man over 45 with glioma. V is TRBV7-3 and J is TRBJ2-2, with a possible D match to TRBD1 (5 bases). The sequences come from PBMCs, collected from a glioma patient treated with radiotherapy, temozolomide or both. CDR3 coding DNA: TGTGCCAGCAGTCAGGGTTGGGACACCGGGGAGCTGTTTTTT. Translated: CASSQGWDTGELFF.